Listed below are T cell receptor beta chains from one sample, sequenced in a study of shared clonotypes between healthy human individuals. Using immunoSEQ multiplex PCR, the repertoire was profiled, and TCRdb retains in-frame clones only, with some absent. The sample yields a few hundred thousand clones, roughly 97% seen once. The sample was naive CD4+ T cells sorted from blood. All receptors come from a woman aged 30 to 39 in good health. Each CDR3 is given with its conserved first and last residue. D genes are given only for firm matches. Clone size is shown for a subset of rows, as once, few, many or a class of expanded clone.

.	.	TRBV13	TRBJ2-2	TGTGCCAGCAGCTTAATGGGAGCTGGGTTATGGACCGGGGAGCTGTTTTTT	CASSLMGAGLWTGELFF
.	.	TRBV30	TRBJ1-5	TGTGCCTGGAGTGTAAGGGGAGCGGAGAGCAATCAGCCCCAGCATTTT	CAWSVRGAESNQPQHF
TRBD1	once	TRBV2	TRBJ1-2	TGTGCCAGCAGTGGACAGGGGGCTAGCTATGGCTACACCTTC	CASSGQGASYGYTF
.	.	TRBV7-9	TRBJ2-7	TGTGCCAGCAGCGAAGACGGCTTTACCTTATTTTTC	CASSEDGFTLFF
.	.	TRBV27	TRBJ1-5	TGTGCCAGCAGTAATCACGGGTTTCAGCCCCAGCATTTT	CASSNHGFQPQHF
TRBD2	.	TRBV28	TRBJ2-7	TGTGCCAGCACTAACTGGGGGCTAGCGGGACCCTACGAGCAGTACTTC	CASTNWGLAGPYEQYF
.	.	TRBV5-1	TRBJ2-2	TGCGCCAGCAGCTTGCCTATATCGAACACCGGGGAGCTGTTTTTT	CASSLPISNTGELFF
.	.	TRBV5-6	TRBJ2-7	TGTGCCAGCAGCAGCCCGACTAGGTTCCCCTACGAGCAGTACTTC	CASSSPTRFPYEQYF
.	.	TRBV9	TRBJ2-1	TGTGCCAGCAGCGTAGTTGGGACCACCTACAATGAGCAGTTCTTC	CASSVVGTTYNEQFF
.	.	TRBV23-1	TRBJ2-1	TGCGCCAGCAGTCAAGACAATTACTACAATGAGCAGTTCTTC	CASSQDNYYNEQFF
TRBD1	.	TRBV28	TRBJ1-5	TGTGCCAGCAGGGGGACAGGGAAAGGTCAGCCCCAGCATTTT	CASRGTGKGQPQHF
.	.	TRBV14	TRBJ1-1	TGTGCCAGCAGCCAAGATGGATTTAGGGCTGGGGCTTTCTTT	CASSQDGFRAGAFF
.	.	TRBV11-2	TRBJ1-3	TGTGCCAGCAGCTTATCTGGTGTGGTAAACACCATATATTTT	CASSLSGVVNTIYF
TRBD2	.	TRBV6-1	TRBJ2-6	TGTGCCAGCTGTGGGGGGGACGGGGCCAACGTCCTGACTTTC	CASCGGDGANVLTF
.	.	TRBV7-9	TRBJ2-2	TGTGCCAGCAGGACAATAGGAGGGCCTGGCACCGGGGAGCTGTTTTTT	CASRTIGGPGTGELFF
.	.	TRBV18	TRBJ1-1	TGTGCCAGCTCACCGAGACCCGGGGGCACTGAAGCTTTCTTT	CASSPRPGGTEAFF
.	.	TRBV28	TRBJ1-1	TGTGCCAGCAGTGGGTCGACACCGTTGAACACTGAAGCTTTCTTT	CASSGSTPLNTEAFF
.	.	TRBV11-2	TRBJ2-1	TGTGCCAGCAATCCCGGCTTTGGCAGACTAAATGAGCAGTTCTTC	CASNPGFGRLNEQFF
.	.	TRBV2	TRBJ1-5	TGTGCCAGCAGCGACAGTACATCTAATCAGCCCCAGCATTTT	CASSDSTSNQPQHF
TRBD1	.	TRBV19	TRBJ2-7	TGTGCCAGTAGTATGACAGGGGATCCCTACGAGCAGTACTTC	CASSMTGDPYEQYF
.	.	TRBV7-8	TRBJ2-2	TGTGCCAGCAGGTTACAAAGGGTTACCGGGGAGCTGTTTTTT	CASRLQRVTGELFF
.	.	TRBV28	TRBJ2-1	TGTGCCAGCAGGTCTCCCGGGGCCGAGCAGTTCTTC	CASRSPGAEQFF
TRBD1	.	TRBV11-3	TRBJ2-7	TGTGCCAGCAGCTCGGCCGGGACAGGGGTCTACGAGCAGTACTTC	CASSSAGTGVYEQYF
.	.	TRBV7-9	TRBJ2-5	TGTGCCAGCAGTAATACAGGGTGGGAGACCCAGTACTTC	CASSNTGWETQYF
TRBD1	.	TRBV2	TRBJ2-7	TGTGCCAGCAGCTTACAGACAGGGGGGGTCTACGAGCAGTACTTC	CASSLQTGGVYEQYF
.	once	TRBV23-1	TRBJ1-3	TGCGCCAGCAGTCAGTGGGGGAATCTCGCGGTCTACACCATATATTTT	CASSQWGNLAVYTIYF
.	.	TRBV27	TRBJ1-1	TGTGCCAGCAGTTTTGGTAGGGGTGGTAACACTGAAGCTTTCTTT	CASSFGRGGNTEAFF
.	.	TRBV4-2	TRBJ1-5	TGTGCCAGCAGCCAAGATTCAGATCAGCCCCAGCATTTT	CASSQDSDQPQHF
.	.	TRBV5-1	TRBJ2-1	TGCGCCAGCAGCTTGGGCCCTCCTAGAAATGAGCAGTTCTTC	CASSLGPPRNEQFF
TRBD2	.	TRBV11-2	TRBJ2-1	TGTGCCAGCAGCGACTACAGGAGACTAGCGGGGCTACGCGATGAGCAGTTCTTC	CASSDYRRLAGLRDEQFF
TRBD2	.	TRBV4-2	TRBJ2-7	TGTGCCAGCAGCCAAGATACTAGCGGGAACTACGAGCAGTACTTC	CASSQDTSGNYEQYF
.	.	TRBV5-1	TRBJ2-5	TGCGCCAGCAGCGACAGTGAAGAGACCCAGTACTTC	CASSDSEETQYF
TRBD2	.	TRBV5-4	TRBJ2-1	TGTGCCAGCAGCTTGGGTAGCGGGACCTACAATGAGCAGTTCTTC	CASSLGSGTYNEQFF
TRBD2	.	TRBV5-4	TRBJ2-1	TGTGCCAGCAGCGGGACTAGTCACAATGAGCAGTTCTTC	CASSGTSHNEQFF
TRBD1	.	TRBV11-3	TRBJ2-7	TGTGCCAGCAGCTCCGGCGGACAGGCTTTATACGAGCAGTACTTC	CASSSGGQALYEQYF
.	.	TRBV4-2	TRBJ2-1	TGTGCCAGCAGCTTGGTAGGGGGAACCTTGTACAATGAGCAGTTCTTC	CASSLVGGTLYNEQFF
.	once	TRBV28	TRBJ2-7	TGTGCCAGCACCTCGGGGAGGCCTAGGGACGAGCAGTACTTC	CASTSGRPRDEQYF
.	.	TRBV27	TRBJ1-4	TGTGCCAGCAGTTCGGGGGGGAGTATCGGTAATGAAAAACTGTTTTTT	CASSSGGSIGNEKLFF
TRBD1	few	TRBV10-1	TRBJ2-2	TGCGCCAGCAGCAAGGACAGGGCGGGGGAGCTGTTTTTT	CASSKDRAGELFF
.	.	TRBV7-9	TRBJ1-1	TGTGCCAGCAGCTTACGGAGCACTGAAGCTTTCTTT	CASSLRSTEAFF
.	.	TRBV28	TRBJ1-5	TGTGCCAGCATTCCTGGTGCAGCTAGCAATCAGCCCCAGCATTTT	CASIPGAASNQPQHF
.	.	TRBV19	TRBJ1-3	TGTGCCAGCAGCGCCACCATCTCTGGAAACACCATATATTTT	CASSATISGNTIYF
.	.	TRBV14	TRBJ2-1	TGTGCCAGCAGCCCCAGGGGAGCCAGCGGGAACGGTGAGCAGTTCTTC	CASSPRGASGNGEQFF
TRBD1	.	TRBV27	TRBJ1-5	TGTGCCAGCAGCTGGACAGGGCTTGAGCCCCAGCATTTT	CASSWTGLEPQHF
.	.	TRBV18	TRBJ2-7	TGTGCCAGCTCACCACAGGATAGTAGGGTACGCGAGCAGTACTTC	CASSPQDSRVREQYF
.	.	TRBV27	TRBJ1-6	TGTGCCAGCAGTTTAAGCTCCTATAATTCACCCCTCCACTTT	CASSLSSYNSPLHF
TRBD1	.	TRBV6-6	TRBJ1-2	TGTGCCAGCAGTTACCCGGGACAGGGGCAAGGCTACACCTTC	CASSYPGQGQGYTF
.	.	TRBV11-2	TRBJ2-5	TGTGCCAGCGGAGGGGAGACCCAGTACTTC	CASGGETQYF
TRBD2	.	TRBV15	TRBJ2-7	TGTGCCACCAGCAGAGATCCCAGCGGGATCGACGAGCAGTACTTC	CATSRDPSGIDEQYF